Shown below are 31 T cell receptor beta chains from a single sample sequenced in a study of long-term antiretroviral therapy in people with HIV. The libraries were made with immunoSEQ v3.0 at survey level. Measured with immunoSEQ multiplex PCR; TCRdb has only the in-frame clones, and not every one. In the table there are 26,000 or so clones, about three quarters of which are singletons. Sample: unsorted PBMCs, taken 1.5 years before starting antiretroviral therapy. These receptors all stem from a man aged 18 to 29 with HIV.

V and J are TRBV4-1 and TRBJ2-3; D is unclear. Trimming stripped 3 bases from V and 6 bases from J, with 13 bases between. The CDR3 runs to 14 residues. Germline V gives CDR1 MGHRA, CDR2 YSYEKL. As DNA, the CDR3 is TGCGCCAGCAGCCAGAGGAACGCTTGGGATACGCAGTATTTT. Its protein product is CASSQRNAWDTQYF.

This chain joins TRBV2 and TRBJ2-5; D is possibly TRBD1 (6 bases). CDR3 length equals 14 residues. Germline V CDR1 and CDR2: SNHLY, FYNNEI. V lost 6 bases and J 2 bases, leaving 13 bases between the germline ends. DNA of the CDR3: TGTGCCAGCAGCGCCCAAGGGGGACAAGAGACCCAGTACTTC. Translating gives CASSAQGGQETQYF.

This chain links TRBV7-2 with TRBJ2-1; TRBD2 agrees at 7 bases. The CDR3 runs 16 residues. V lost 1 base, J lost 0 bases, and 3 bases stayed unmatched. Germline CDR1 and CDR2: SGHTA and FQGNSA. As DNA, the CDR3 is TGTGCCAGCAGCTTAGTGGGGGGGGGCTCCTACAATGAGCAGTTCTTC. This sequence encodes CASSLVGGGSYNEQFF.

The V and J genes are TRBV18 and TRBJ2-3; 11 bases fit TRBD2. V dropped 3 bases and J dropped 3; count of bases not matched to a gene: 8. The CDR3 spans 17 residues. CDR1 is KGHSH, CDR2 LQKENI, per germline. The CDR3 sequence: CASSPRGLAGGTDTQYF. CDR3 DNA: TGTGCCAGCTCACCGCGTGGACTAGCGGGTGGGACAGATACGCAGTATTTT. The full variable domain, in which reference TRBV18 and TRBJ2-3 provide the parts outside the CDR3, is NAGVMQNPRHLVRRRGQEARLRCSPMKGHSHVYWYRQLPEEGLKFMVYLQKENIIDESGMPKERFSAEFPKEGPSILRIQQVVRGDSAAYFCASSPRGLAGGTDTQYFGPGTRLTVL.

In its sample, this clone is medium-sized (0.01 to 0.1%). This chain links TRBV28 with TRBJ1-4; the D is unclear. Trimming pared 5 bases from V and 2 bases from J, leaving 9 bases between. CDR1 and CDR2 (germline): MDHEN, SYDVKM. CDR3 size: 14 residues. The CDR3 nucleotides are TGTGCCAGCAGTAGGGCGTCGACTAATGAAAAACTGTTTTTT. Translated, it gives CASSRASTNEKLFF.

This sequence joins TRBV7-2 and TRBJ1-5; weak D call: TRBD1 (5 bases). Germline CDR1 is SGHTA and CDR2 is FQGNSA. The CDR3 is 16 residues long. V gave up 3 bases and J gave up 0 bases, with 12 bases separating them. This CDR3 reads CASSFNEGTSNQPQHF. CDR3 DNA sequence: TGTGCCAGCAGCTTCAACGAAGGGACTAGCAATCAGCCCCAGCATTTT.

In its sample, this clone was seen once. The chain recombines TRBV4-1 with TRBJ2-5, with D unclear. CDR1 is MGHRA and CDR2 is YSYEKL in the germline V gene. V was shortened by 2 bases and J by 2 bases, with 9 bases between the two germline ends. The CDR3 totals 14 residues. In DNA, the CDR3 is TGCGCCAGCAGCCAACAACAGATACAAGAGACCCAGTACTTC. Amino acids: CASSQQQIQETQYF.

This clone was recorded only once. This rearrangement joins TRBV7-2 to TRBJ1-2; 9 bases map to TRBD1. The CDR3 extends over 15 amino acids. The V gene's germline CDR1 is SGHTA and CDR2 FQGNSA. With 1 base clipped from V and 5 bases from J, the junction kept 5 bases outside the gene matches. The DNA for the CDR3 is TGTGCCAGCAGCTTAGACAGGGGGCGAGGATATGGCTACACCTTC. Amino acids: CASSLDRGRGYGYTF.

The chain couples TRBV15 to TRBJ2-7; 10 bases are shared with TRBD1. This CDR3 is built from 16 residues. Trimming removed 0 bases from V and 4 bases from J; junction bases left unmatched: 6. Germline V gene sequence: CDR1 LNHNV, CDR2 YYDKDF (reference sequence). Here the CDR3 reads CATSRDLVDRGYEQYF. Here the CDR3 DNA reads TGTGCCACCAGCAGAGACCTAGTGGACAGGGGGTACGAGCAGTACTTC.

The chain is built from TRBV5-1 and TRBJ1-1; TRBD1 aligns across 7 bases. Looked up from germline, CDR1 is SGHRS and CDR2 is YFSETQ. V lost 2 bases to trimming and J lost 5 bases; unmatched junction nucleotides: 9. The CDR3 loop spans 15 amino acids. CDR3 DNA sequence: TGCGCCAGCAGCTTACTTCATCAGGGGGAGACTGAAGCTTTCTTT. Its protein is CASSLLHQGETEAFF.

V usage is TRBV23-1 and J usage is TRBJ2-1; 12 nucleotides match TRBD2. TRBV23-1 counts as an open reading frame of uncertain function. This CDR3 region has 17 residues. The V gene end was trimmed by 2 bases and the J gene end by 8 bases; junction bases not matched to a gene: 10. CDR3 protein: CASSQITSGRYSDEQFF. CDR3 coding DNA: TGCGCCAGCAGTCAAATTACTAGCGGGAGGTATAGTGATGAGCAGTTCTTC.

This chain connects TRBV14 to TRBJ2-1, with D possibly being TRBD1 or TRBD2 (5 bases each). Germline CDR1 SGHDN, CDR2 FVKESK. V was clipped by 2 bases and J by 4 bases, with 9 bases between them. The CDR3 length is 14 residues. CDR3: CASSQIEGYNEQFF. Here the CDR3 DNA reads TGTGCCAGCAGCCAAATTGAGGGGTACAATGAGCAGTTCTTC.

The rearrangement joins TRBV5-4 to TRBJ2-5; 12 positions agree with TRBD2. CDR1 is SGHNT, CDR2 YYREEE, per germline (reference sequence). The CDR3 runs 15 residues. Trimming cost V 5 bases and J 0 bases; bases outside gene matches: 2. The CDR3 is CASRGTSGYQETQYF. The DNA of the CDR3 is TGTGCCAGCAGGGGGACTAGCGGGTACCAAGAGACCCAGTACTTC.

V usage is TRBV5-1 and J usage is TRBJ1-1, with 7 positions matching TRBD1. The V segment lost 3 bases and the J segment 5 bases; nucleotides outside the gene matches: 13. CDR1 is SGHRS and CDR2 is YFSETQ in the germline V gene. There are 16 residues in the CDR3. CDR3 nucleotides: TGCGCCAGCAGCTCCACAGGGGCAAGCGGGCGGACTGAAGCTTTCTTT. Amino acids: CASSSTGASGRTEAFF.

This clone has a handful of counts. This chain joins TRBV4-1 and TRBJ1-2; unclear D gene. Trimming removed 0 bases at V and 8 bases at J, with 16 bases between. This CDR3 is 15 amino acids long. Germline assignment: CDR1 MGHRA and CDR2 YSYEKL. The CDR3 protein is CASSQESGRPAGYTF. CDR3 coding DNA: TGCGCCAGCAGCCAAGAATCGGGCCGCCCGGCAGGCTACACCTTC.

The gene calls are TRBV30 and TRBJ1-5; D might be TRBD1 (5 bases). Trimming stripped 5 bases from V and 0 bases from J, with 17 bases between. This CDR3 contains 16 residues. Looked up from germline, CDR1 is GTSNPN and CDR2 is SVGIG (reference sequence). The CDR3 sequence: CAWGSDSSYSNQPQHF. CDR3 in DNA: TGTGCCTGGGGCTCTGACAGTTCGTATAGCAATCAGCCCCAGCATTTT.

This clone was detected a few times. The chain is built from TRBV4-1 and TRBJ2-3; 11 bases map to TRBD2. The germline V gene has CDR1 MGHRA and CDR2 YSYEKL. The CDR3 runs 22 residues. The ends lost 0 bases at V and 4 bases at J; junction bases unmatched: 21. CDR3 nucleotide sequence: TGCGCCAGCAGCCAAGACGTATGGGACAGGGTTACTAGCGGGGGCTTGTCAGATACGCAGTATTTT. It codes for CASSQDVWDRVTSGGLSDTQYF.

The chain recombines TRBV28 with TRBJ2-7, with D unclear. The CDR3 consists of 12 residues. Per the germline V gene, CDR1 is MDHEN and CDR2 is SYDVKM. The ends were cut back, 2 bases at V and 8 bases at J, with 10 bases in the middle. For the CDR3, the DNA is TGTGCCAGCAGTTTAGGGTCGACACAGCAGTACTTC. Translating gives CASSLGSTQQYF.

This clone was observed a few times. The chain combines TRBV27 with TRBJ1-5, with 7 positions matching TRBD1. With 5 bases clipped from V and 13 bases from J, the junction kept 11 bases outside the gene matches. The CDR3 sequence is 13 residues long. CDR1 MNHEY and CDR2 SMNVEV come from the germline V gene (reference sequence). The CDR3, as DNA: TGTGCCAGCAGTAACGGCAGGGGGGCCGCACAGCATTTT. Its protein product is CASSNGRGAAQHF.

The J gene is TRBJ2-1, the V gene TRBV7-2; D unclear. Deletions cut 4 bases from V and 8 bases from J, with 9 bases between. In germline, CDR1 is SGHTA, CDR2 FQGNSA. The length of the CDR3 is 12 residues. The chain's CDR3 is CASSSWNDEQFF. DNA of the CDR3: TGTGCCAGCAGCTCCTGGAACGATGAGCAGTTCTTC.

This chain connects TRBV7-2 to TRBJ2-1; possible D gene TRBD1, 6 bases. The CDR3 consists of 16 residues. V dropped 6 bases and J dropped 7 bases, with 22 bases sitting between them. Per the germline V gene, CDR1 is SGHTA and CDR2 is FQGNSA. This chain's CDR3 is CASRHPRDTPRNEQFF. The CDR3 nucleotides are TGTGCCAGCAGGCACCCCCGGGACACCCCGAGGAATGAGCAGTTCTTC.

This clone was observed once. In DNA form, the CDR3 reads TGTGCCAGCAGCCAAGGAAGGACTAAAAAGCTAAGTCGATACAATCAGCCCCAGCATTTT. Protein product: CASSQGRTKKLSRYNQPQHF. The chain is built from TRBV14 and TRBJ1-5; no definite D call. Germline assignment: CDR1 SGHDN and CDR2 FVKESK. V was cut by 1 base and J by 3 bases, with 25 bases left in between. CDR3 length: 20 amino acids.

V and J are TRBV6-6 and TRBJ2-1, with 9 bases that match TRBD1. The CDR3 totals 12 residues. The trim removed 5 bases at V and 8 bases at J, leaving 1 base unmatched. The germline V gene has CDR1 MNHNY and CDR2 SVGAGI (reference sequence). The CDR3 DNA reads TGTGCCAGCAGTACAGGGGGCGATGAGCAGTTCTTC. This sequence encodes CASSTGGDEQFF.

The V call is TRBV7-2, the J call TRBJ1-1; the D is unclear. The CDR3 runs 13 residues. Trimming removed 7 bases from V and 5 bases from J, with 14 bases in between. The germline gives CDR1 SGHTA, CDR2 FQGNSA. The CDR3 protein is CASTLLGGTEAFF. DNA of the CDR3: TGTGCCAGCACCCTTCTAGGAGGAACTGAAGCTTTCTTT.

This rearrangement joins TRBV7-2 to TRBJ1-5; 7 nucleotides line up with TRBD1. Germline V gives CDR1 SGHTA, CDR2 FQGNSA. This CDR3 contains 13 residues. The ends lost 5 bases at V and 4 bases at J; junction bases unmatched: 2. The CDR3, as DNA: TGTGCCAGCAGCGCACAGGGGAATCAGCCCCAGCATTTT. Its translation is CASSAQGNQPQHF.

The chain couples TRBV7-9 to TRBJ1-1; D might be TRBD1 (5 bases). The CDR3 totals 14 residues. V was clipped by 9 bases and J by 1 base, with 15 bases between them. In germline, CDR1 is SEHNR, CDR2 FQNEAQ (reference sequence). The CDR3 region is CASGGEGSNTEAFF. The CDR3 DNA is TGTGCCAGTGGAGGTGAGGGGTCGAACACTGAAGCTTTCTTT.

The chain uses TRBV6-1 and TRBJ1-1; D is perhaps TRBD1 (6 bases). CDR3 length: 13 residues. Germline V CDR1 and CDR2: MNHNS, SASEGT. The V end lost 8 bases, the J end lost 5 bases, and 15 bases lay between the germline ends. The DNA for the CDR3 is TGTGCCAGCCTTCACAGGGACCATACTGAAGCTTTCTTT. Its translation: CASLHRDHTEAFF.

The V gene is TRBV9, the J gene TRBJ1-5, with D uncertain. The CDR3 length is 10 residues. Trimming removed 3 bases at V and 9 bases at J, with 4 bases between. Germline CDR1 is SGDLS and CDR2 is YYNGEE. CDR3 DNA sequence: TGTGCCAGCAGCGAAGGGCCCCAGCATTTT. It specifies CASSEGPQHF.

The rearrangement joins TRBV27 to TRBJ2-7; D call uncertain. The CDR3 runs to 12 residues. The V end was cut by 6 bases, the J end by 5 bases, with 11 bases between. The germline V gene encodes CDR1 MNHEY and CDR2 SMNVEV (reference sequence). Written as DNA, the CDR3 is TGTGCCAGCAGAACTTTAAGTCACGAGCAGTACTTC. It is translated as CASRTLSHEQYF.

This sequence joins TRBV5-8 and TRBJ2-3; D gene uncertain. V dropped 4 bases and J dropped 4 bases, with 13 bases sitting between them. The germline V gene has CDR1 SGHTS and CDR2 YDEGEE. The CDR3 consists of 14 residues. CDR3 amino acids: CASSTGRVADTQYF. CDR3 DNA sequence: TGTGCCAGCAGCACCGGACGAGTAGCAGATACGCAGTATTTT.

V usage is TRBV4-2 and J usage is TRBJ1-4; 7 positions agree with TRBD1. The CDR3 runs to 15 residues. J was trimmed by 0 bases and V by 4 bases; bases with no gene match: 2. From germline, CDR1 is LGHNA and CDR2 YNFKEQ. In DNA, the CDR3 is TGTGCCAGCAGCCGCCAGGGGGCAACTAATGAAAAACTGTTTTTT. Protein sequence: CASSRQGATNEKLFF.